This TCR beta chain was recovered during a study of Ad26.COV2.S vaccination and SARS-CoV-2 variants. Sequencing was performed with immunoSEQ multiplex PCR; in TCRdb, only in-frame clones are kept and a portion is missing. Of about 400,000 clones in the sample, about nine tenths were seen once. This CDR3 is built from 14 residues. Germline CDR1 is MNHEY and CDR2 is SVGAGI. V lost 5 bases and J 7 bases, leaving 15 bases between the germline ends. Study-wide results and limits: Responses of spike-specific T cells (both CD8+ and CD4+) reportedly showed substantial breadth after vaccination.

The sample's treatment: roughly 18 received Ad26.COV2.S at low or high dose, single or two shots; 5 received placebo; per-sample allocation not given. Samples analyzed were those drawn on day 63 after the first vaccine or placebo injection. SARS-CoV-2 spike from the Wuhan strain was encoded by the vaccine, an Ad26 vector. With respect to this clone: Antigen: not known.

The sequence was obtained from a person aged 18-60 years who received the Ad26.COV2.S COVID-19 vaccine or a placebo. The V gene is TRBV6-5, the J gene TRBJ1-5; possible D gene TRBD1, 6 bases. The source material was peripheral blood, sampled in a trial of Ad26.COV2.S vaccine versus placebo. This chain's CDR3 is CASSPDRRNQPQHF. The DNA for the CDR3 is TGTGCCAGCAGTCCCGACAGGAGGAACCAGCCCCAGCATTTT.